This T cell receptor (beta chain) is from a study of cytomegalovirus exposure and HLA in healthy donors. Primers for the PCR totalled 60 Vbeta and 13 Jbeta. TCRdb's table, derived via immunoSEQ multiplex PCR, lists solely in-frame clones and lacks some. This table has about 180,000 clones, roughly 85% appearing once. Per germline, CDR1 SGHRS and CDR2 YFSETQ. This CDR3 comprises 17 residues. With 0 bases clipped from V and 5 bases from J, the junction kept 5 bases outside the gene matches. The material sequenced was PBMCs. The origin of this receptor is a man aged 25 to 40 in good health and CMV-seronegative. V is TRBV5-1 and J is TRBJ2-3; 14 bases map to TRBD2. The CDR3 nucleotides read TGCGCCAGCAGCTTGGTGACTAGCGGGAGGGTAGGAGATACGCAGTATTTT. It codes for CASSLVTSGRVGDTQYF.